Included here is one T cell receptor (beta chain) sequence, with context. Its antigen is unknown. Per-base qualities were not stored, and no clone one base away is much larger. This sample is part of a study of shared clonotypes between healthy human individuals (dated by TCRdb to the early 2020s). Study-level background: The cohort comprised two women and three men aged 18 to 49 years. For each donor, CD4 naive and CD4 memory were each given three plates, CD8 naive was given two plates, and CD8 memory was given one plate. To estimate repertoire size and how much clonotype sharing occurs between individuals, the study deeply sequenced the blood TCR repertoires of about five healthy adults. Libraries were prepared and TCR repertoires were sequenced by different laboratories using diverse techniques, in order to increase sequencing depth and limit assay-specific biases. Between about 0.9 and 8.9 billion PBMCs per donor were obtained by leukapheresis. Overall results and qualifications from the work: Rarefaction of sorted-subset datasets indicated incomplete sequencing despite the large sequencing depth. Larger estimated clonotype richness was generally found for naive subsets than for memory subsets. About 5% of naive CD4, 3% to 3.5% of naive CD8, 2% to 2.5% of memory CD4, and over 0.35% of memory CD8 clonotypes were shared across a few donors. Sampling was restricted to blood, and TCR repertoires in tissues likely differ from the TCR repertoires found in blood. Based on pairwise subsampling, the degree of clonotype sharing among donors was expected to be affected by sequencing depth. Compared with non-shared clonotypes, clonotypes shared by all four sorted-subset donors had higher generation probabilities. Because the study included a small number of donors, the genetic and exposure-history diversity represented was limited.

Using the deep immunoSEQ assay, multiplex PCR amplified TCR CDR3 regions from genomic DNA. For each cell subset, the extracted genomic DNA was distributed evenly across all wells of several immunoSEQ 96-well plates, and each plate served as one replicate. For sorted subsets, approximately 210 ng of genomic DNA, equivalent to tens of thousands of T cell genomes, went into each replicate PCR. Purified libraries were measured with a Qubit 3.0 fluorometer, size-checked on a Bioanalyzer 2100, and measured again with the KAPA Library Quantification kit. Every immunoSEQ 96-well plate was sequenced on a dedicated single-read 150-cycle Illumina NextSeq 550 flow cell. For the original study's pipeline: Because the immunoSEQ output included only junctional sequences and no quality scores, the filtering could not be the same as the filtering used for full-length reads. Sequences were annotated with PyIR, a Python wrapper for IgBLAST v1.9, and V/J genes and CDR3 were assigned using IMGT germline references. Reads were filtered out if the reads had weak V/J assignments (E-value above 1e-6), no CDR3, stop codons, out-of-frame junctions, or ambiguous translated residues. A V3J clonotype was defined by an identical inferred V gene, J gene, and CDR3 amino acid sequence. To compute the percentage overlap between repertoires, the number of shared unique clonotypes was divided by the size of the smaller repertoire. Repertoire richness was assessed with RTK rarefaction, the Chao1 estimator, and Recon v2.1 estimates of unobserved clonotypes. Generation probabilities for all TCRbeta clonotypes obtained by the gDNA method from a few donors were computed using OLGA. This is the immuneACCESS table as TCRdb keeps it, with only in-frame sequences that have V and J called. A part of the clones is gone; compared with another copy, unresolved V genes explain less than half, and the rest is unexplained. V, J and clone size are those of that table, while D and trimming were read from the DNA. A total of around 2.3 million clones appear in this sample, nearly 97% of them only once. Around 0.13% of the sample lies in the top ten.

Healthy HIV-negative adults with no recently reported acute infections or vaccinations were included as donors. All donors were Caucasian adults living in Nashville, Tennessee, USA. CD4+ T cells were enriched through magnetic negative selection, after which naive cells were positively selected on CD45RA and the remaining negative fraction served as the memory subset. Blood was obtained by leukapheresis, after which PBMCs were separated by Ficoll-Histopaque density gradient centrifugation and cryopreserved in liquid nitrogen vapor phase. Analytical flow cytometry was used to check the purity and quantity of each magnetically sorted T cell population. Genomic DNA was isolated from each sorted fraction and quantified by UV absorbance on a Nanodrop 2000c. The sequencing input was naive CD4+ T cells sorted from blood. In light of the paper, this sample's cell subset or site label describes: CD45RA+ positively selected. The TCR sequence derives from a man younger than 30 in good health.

Read as DNA, the sequence is TGTGCCAGCAGACGCCAGGGGTATGATGAAAAACTGTTTTTT. It is translated as CASRRQGYDEKLFF. The chain couples TRBV6-5 to TRBJ1-4; TRBD1 might be the D gene, on 6 matching bases. Inclusive of the bounding cysteine and phenylalanine, the CDR3 is 14 residues long. Of all the DNA, just the CDR3 is kept, 42 bases in frame from base 1. Deletion took 6 bases off V and 6 bases off J, with a span of 14 bases between the germline ends. Reading the germline V gene gives CDR1 MNHEY and CDR2 SVGAGI.